The source of this T cell receptor (beta chain) is a study of technical replicates of blood from a handful of donors. Trimming cost V 4 bases and J 6 bases; bases outside gene matches: 11. This CDR3 is built from 15 residues. Germline CDR1 MRHNA, CDR2 SNTAGT. Assay used: immunoSEQ multiplex PCR; TCRdb lists only in-frame clones, some missing. The sample yields over 90,000 clones, about 96% seen once. The J gene is TRBJ1-2, the V gene TRBV6-4; 7 nucleotides match TRBD1. The sequence came from a human donor in good health. The specimen sequenced was T cells isolated from PBMCs. CDR3 nucleotides: TGTGCCAGCAGTGTAAATCGAGGGGGCGCCCATGGCTACACCTTC. Amino acid sequence: CASSVNRGGAHGYTF.